Listed below are T cell receptor beta chains from one sample, sequenced in a study of blood T cells in healthy people across ages. TCRdb called the 5' RACE reads again in MiXCR, with one record for every CDR3 protein. The sample includes about 1.5 million distinct CDR3 sequences, roughly 40% of them seen just once. The sample comprised blood. Receptor source: a young woman in good health. Both conserved end residues are part of each CDR3. The order of the fields is clone size, J gene, D gene, V gene, CDR3 DNA, CDR3 protein. D genes are given only for firm matches. The size of a clone is reported for some rows only, either as once, few or many, or as a class for expanded clones.

>many|TRBJ2-3|-|TRBV29-1
TGCAGCGTTGAAGTTGGGACAGATACGCAGTATTTT
CSVEVGTDTQYF
>once|TRBJ2-1|-|TRBV7-9
TGTGCCAGCAGCTTAATAGGGGGGCGTTCGCCCAATGAGCAGTTCTTC
CASSLIGGRSPNEQFF
>-|TRBJ2-3|-|TRBV9
TGTGCCAGCAGCACTGGGCTAGGAGCAGATACGCAGTATTTT
CASSTGLGADTQYF
>-|TRBJ2-1|TRBD2|TRBV12-5
TGTGCTGGTGGGCTAGCGGCGTCCTACAATGAGCAGTTCTTC
CAGGLAASYNEQFF
>-|TRBJ1-5|TRBD1|TRBV10-2
TGCGCCAGCAGTGATGGACAGGGGGTAGGTCAGCCCCAGCATTTT
CASSDGQGVGQPQHF
>-|TRBJ2-1|TRBD2|TRBV7-9
TGTGCCAGCGCCATGAGCGGGAGTATTGGTTATGAGCAGTTCTTC
CASAMSGSIGYEQFF
>-|TRBJ2-7|TRBD2|TRBV18
TGTGCCAGCTCACCATCAACTAGCGGGACTACCTACGAGCAGTACTTC
CASSPSTSGTTYEQYF
>-|TRBJ2-7|-|TRBV27
TGTGCCAGCAGTTTAAGGGGGGGCCATGGTTACGAGCAGTACTTC
CASSLRGGHGYEQYF
>few|TRBJ2-3|TRBD2|TRBV5-5
TGTGCCAGCAGCCTCCTGGGACTAGCGGACCGTACGCAGTATTTT
CASSLLGLADRTQYF
>-|TRBJ2-5|-|TRBV7-3
TGTGCCAGCAGCTTTCGAAGCGCGCGGGGCCAAGAGACCCAGTACTTC
CASSFRSARGQETQYF
>-|TRBJ1-3|-|TRBV7-8
TGTGCCAGCAGCTTACAGACCTCTGGAAACACCATATATTTT
CASSLQTSGNTIYF
>-|TRBJ1-6|-|TRBV10-3
TGTGCCATCAGTGTCTTGGGGGTATCCGATAATTCACCCCTCCACTTT
CAISVLGVSDNSPLHF
>-|TRBJ2-6|-|TRBV28
TGTGCCAGCGCTCAGGGAGCCTCTGGGACCAACGTCCTGACTTTC
CASAQGASGTNVLTF
>-|TRBJ2-5|-|TRBV7-2
TGTGCCAGCAGCCAGGGGGCTAGCGGACCCAATGAGCAGTACTTC
CASSQGASGPNEQYF
>-|TRBJ1-1|-|TRBV14
TGTGCCAGCAGCCGAACTGAAAAAAACACTGAAGCTTTCTTT
CASSRTEKNTEAFF
>few|TRBJ2-3|-|TRBV28
TGTGCCAGCAGTGACCGACCCCATACGCAGTATTTT
CASSDRPHTQYF
>-|TRBJ2-1|TRBD1|TRBV24-1
TGTGCCACCAGTGGAGATATTTCACCGGGACAGGGGGCCTGTGAGCAGTTCTTC
CATSGDISPGQGACEQFF
>-|TRBJ2-3|TRBD2|TRBV7-6
TGTGCCAGCAGCTTAGGTGCTAGCGGGACTCGAGATACGCAGTATTTT
CASSLGASGTRDTQYF
>-|TRBJ2-5|-|TRBV20-1
TGCAGTGCCCCAGGAGGGGGCCGGAAAGAGACCCAGTACTTC
CSAPGGGRKETQYF